This T cell receptor beta chain came from a study of blood T cell repertoires in COVID-19. Study-wide context: There were acute and convalescent COVID-19 samples, and they came from the United States, Italy and Spain. The analysed material was cDNA or gDNA that came from T cells, B-cell-depleted T cells, or PBMCs.

This CDR3 is built from 13 residues. V shed 10 bases and J 2 bases; nucleotides not matched to a gene: 4. Germline CDR1 and CDR2: SEHNR and FQNEAQ (reference sequence). In the original processing: Reference gene primer amplification in the assay estimated nucleated cell counts. Profiled with immunoSEQ multiplex PCR; TCRdb holds only in-frame clones, not every one. D and trimming come from the DNA, and the V and J calls and clone size come from that table. The table has around 75,000 clones, 75% to 85% seen once. The chain combines TRBV7-9 with TRBJ2-1; TRBD2 matches at 8 bases. The sequence derives from an elderly woman with active or convalescent COVID-19. Sample: peripheral blood. As DNA, the CDR3 is TGTGCCACCCAAGCGGGGGCCTACAATGAGCAGTTCTTC. Its protein is CATQAGAYNEQFF.